This T cell receptor beta chain emerged from a study of read filtering for tumor transcriptome and immune sequencing. This CDR3 has 17 amino acids. CDR1 is LGHNT, CDR2 FRNRAP, per germline. This library used 300 to 500 ng RNA and molecular barcoded adaptors spanning alpha/delta and beta/gamma chains. A single record per CDR3 protein comes from TCRdb applying MiXCR to the reads. The repertoire holds some 130,000 distinct CDR3 sequences, with about 13% as singletons. With regard to this clonotype: This may stem from a read error, because a much larger clone lies one nucleotide away.

This chain links TRBV12-5 with TRBJ2-1; 11 bases are shared with TRBD2. This TCR was sampled from a donor over 35 with multiple myeloma. Source material: a population of CD138-negative cells sorted from bone marrow. The CDR3 region is CAGGLGGSGRAPGEQFF. In DNA, the CDR3 is TGTGCTGGTGGTTTGGGGGGTAGCGGGAGGGCCCCAGGTGAGCAGTTCTTC.